The clone carrying this T cell receptor (beta chain) was seen only a few times. Its antigen remains unknown. Different DNA sequences within this sample yield the same CDR3. PCR amplification relied on 60 Vbeta primers (plus 13 Jbeta primers). Assay: immunoSEQ multiplex PCR; the TCRdb copy retains only in-frame clones and omits some. The data contain about 190,000 clones, 81% of them singletons. These data come from a study of cytomegalovirus exposure and HLA in healthy donors. Points from the study as a whole: Follow-up analysis later connected one missense variant in DCLRE1C with trimming of TCR beta V- and J-genes.

The sample was PBMCs. The source is a man aged 35 to 55 in good health and CMV-seropositive.

For the CDR3, the DNA is TGCGCCAGCAGCTTTCGGGGGAATGAGCAGTTCTTC. The encoded protein is CASSFRGNEQFF. The rearrangement joins TRBV5-1 to TRBJ2-1; D might be TRBD2 (6 bases). This CDR3 spans 12 amino acids. The germline CDR1 and CDR2 sequences are SGHRS and YFSETQ. Trimming shortened V by 2 bases and J by 7 bases, and 7 bases separated the two germline ends.